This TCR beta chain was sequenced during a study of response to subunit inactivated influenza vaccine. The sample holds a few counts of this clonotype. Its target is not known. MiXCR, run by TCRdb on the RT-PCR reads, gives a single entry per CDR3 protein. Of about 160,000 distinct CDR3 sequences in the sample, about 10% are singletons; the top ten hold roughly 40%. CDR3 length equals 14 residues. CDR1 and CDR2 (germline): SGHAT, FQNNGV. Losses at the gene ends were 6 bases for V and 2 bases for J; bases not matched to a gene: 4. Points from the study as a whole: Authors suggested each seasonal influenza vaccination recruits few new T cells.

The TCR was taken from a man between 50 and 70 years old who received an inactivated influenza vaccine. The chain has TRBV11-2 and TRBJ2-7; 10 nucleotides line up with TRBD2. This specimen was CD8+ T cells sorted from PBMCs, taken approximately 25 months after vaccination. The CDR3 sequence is CASSNSGGTYEQYF. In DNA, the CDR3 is TGTGCCAGCAGTAATAGCGGGGGGACCTACGAGCAGTACTTC.